This T cell receptor beta chain stems from a study of cytomegalovirus exposure and HLA in healthy donors. The PCR employed 60 Vbeta primers together with 13 Jbeta primers. TCRdb keeps only in-frame clones here, not all; method: immunoSEQ multiplex PCR. Of tens of thousands of clones in the sample, around 73% were seen once. V lost 2 bases to trimming and J lost 1 base; unmatched junction nucleotides: 8. This CDR3 comprises 16 residues. This rearrangement joins TRBV5-3 to TRBJ2-7, with 8 bases lining up with TRBD1. TRBV5-3 is treated as an ORF (open reading frame) with a function not yet certain. The sample consisted of PBMCs. This TCR came from a man aged 45-60 years in good health and CMV-seronegative. CDR3 sequence (DNA): TGTGCCAGAAGCTTTTACTCGAGACAGGGGTCCTACGAGCAGTACTTC. It encodes CARSFYSRQGSYEQYF.